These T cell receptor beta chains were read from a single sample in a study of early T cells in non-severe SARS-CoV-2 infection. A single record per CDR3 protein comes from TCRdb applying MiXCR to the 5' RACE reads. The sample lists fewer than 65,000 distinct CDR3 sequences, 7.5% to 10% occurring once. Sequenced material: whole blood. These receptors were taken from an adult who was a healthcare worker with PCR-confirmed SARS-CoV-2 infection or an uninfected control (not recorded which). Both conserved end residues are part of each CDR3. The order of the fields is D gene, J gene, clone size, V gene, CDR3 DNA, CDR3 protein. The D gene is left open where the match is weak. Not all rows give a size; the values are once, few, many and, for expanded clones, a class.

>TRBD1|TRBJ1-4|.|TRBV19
TGTGCCAGTAGTATACGGGACAGGGTTGAAAAACTGTTTTTT
CASSIRDRVEKLFF
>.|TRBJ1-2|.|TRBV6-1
TGTGCCAGCAGTGAAAGGAATTTGAGTCCCTATGGCTACACCTTC
CASSERNLSPYGYTF
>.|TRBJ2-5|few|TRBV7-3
TGTGCCAGCAGCTTAACGAAGGGTGGGACCCAGTACTTC
CASSLTKGGTQYF
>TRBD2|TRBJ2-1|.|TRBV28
TGTGCCAGCAGACACAGACTAGCGGGGGCCAATGAGCAGTTCTTC
CASRHRLAGANEQFF
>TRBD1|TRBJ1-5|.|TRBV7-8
TGTGCCAGCAGCTACGAGACAGGGGGGTTGAATCAGCCCCAGCATTTT
CASSYETGGLNQPQHF
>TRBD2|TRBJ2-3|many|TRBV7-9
TGTGCCAGCAGCCGCACTAGCGGGGGCGCAGATACGCAGTATTTT
CASSRTSGGADTQYF
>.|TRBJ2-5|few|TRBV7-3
TGTGCCAGCAGCTTAAGTAGTACTACCCAAGAGACCCAGTACTTC
CASSLSSTTQETQYF
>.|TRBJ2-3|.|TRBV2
TGTGCCAGCAGTTTTCCGGCAGGGTGGAGTAGCACAGATACGCAGTATTTT
CASSFPAGWSSTDTQYF
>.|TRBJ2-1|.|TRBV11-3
TGTGCCAGCAGCCCCGTCGGGGGCCTTCTCAATGAGCAGTTCTTC
CASSPVGGLLNEQFF
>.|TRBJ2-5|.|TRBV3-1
TGTGCCAGCAGCCCGCCAGGGGCCGAAGAGACCCAGTACTTC
CASSPPGAEETQYF
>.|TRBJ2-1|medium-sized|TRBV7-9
TGTGCCAGCAGCCTACTTGCCGGGACACCCTACAATGAGCAGTTCTTC
CASSLLAGTPYNEQFF
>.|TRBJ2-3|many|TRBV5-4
TGTGCCAGTTCTATGAGGGGCACAGATACGCAGTATTTT
CASSMRGTDTQYF
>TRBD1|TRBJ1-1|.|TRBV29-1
TGCAGCGTAGTTAAGGGACAGGTGAACACTGAAGCTTTCTTT
CSVVKGQVNTEAFF
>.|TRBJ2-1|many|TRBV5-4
TGTGCCAGCAGCTTGGAGGGAGGCTCCTACAATGAGCAGTTCTTC
CASSLEGGSYNEQFF
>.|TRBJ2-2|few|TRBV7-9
TGTGCCAGCAGCCCGGTGCGGGCCGCGAACACCGGGGAGCTGTTTTTT
CASSPVRAANTGELFF
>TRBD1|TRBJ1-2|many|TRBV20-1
TGCAGTGCCCATCCGACAGGGGGCAACTATGGCTACACCTTC
CSAHPTGGNYGYTF
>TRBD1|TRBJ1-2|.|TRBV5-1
TGCGCCAGCAGCCAAACCGGGACAGGGGGCGTATCCGGCTACACCTTC
CASSQTGTGGVSGYTF
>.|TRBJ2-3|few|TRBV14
TGTGCCAGCAGCCAAGATGTGAGGGGGACGCAGTATTTT
CASSQDVRGTQYF
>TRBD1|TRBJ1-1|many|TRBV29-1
TGCAGCTCCGGGACAGGGGGCTTCACTGAAGCTTTCTTT
CSSGTGGFTEAFF
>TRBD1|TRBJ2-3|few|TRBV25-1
TGTGCCAGCACCTGGACAGGATCCACAGATACGCAGTATTTT
CASTWTGSTDTQYF
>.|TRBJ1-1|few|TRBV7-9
TGTGCCAGCAGCTCCTCCGGCAGCCCTATTAACACTGAAGCTTTCTTT
CASSSSGSPINTEAFF
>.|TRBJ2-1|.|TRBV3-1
TGTGCCAGCAGCCAATTACCAGCGCCTAGCTCCTACAATGAGCAGTTCTTC
CASSQLPAPSSYNEQFF
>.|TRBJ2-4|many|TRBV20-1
TGCAGTGCTAGAGCAATTCAGGGGGGCGTAGCCAAAAACATTCAGTACTTC
CSARAIQGGVAKNIQYF
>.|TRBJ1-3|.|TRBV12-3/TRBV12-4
TGTGCCAGCGGGGGTTTAGAGAGCGGTGGAAACACCATATATTTT
CASGGLESGGNTIYF
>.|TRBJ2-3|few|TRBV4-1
TGCGCCAGCAGCCAACCCCCGTTGCGACAGGCGAGCACAGATACGCAGTATTTT
CASSQPPLRQASTDTQYF
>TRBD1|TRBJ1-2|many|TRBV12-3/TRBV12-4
TGTGCCAGCACCTCTTCTCGGCGGGACAGGGTTATCTATGGCTACACCTTC
CASTSSRRDRVIYGYTF
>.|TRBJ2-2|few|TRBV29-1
TGCAGCGTTGACCCAGGGCTGGGCGGGGAGCTGTTTTTT
CSVDPGLGGELFF
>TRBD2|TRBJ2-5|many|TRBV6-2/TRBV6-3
TGTGCCAGCAGAAAGGGACTAGCGGGGGGCCCTAGACAAGAGACCCAGTACTTC
CASRKGLAGGPRQETQYF
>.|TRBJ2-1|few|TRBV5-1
TGCGCCAGCAGCTTGGCCGAGACGGCGACTGAGCAGTTCTTC
CASSLAETATEQFF
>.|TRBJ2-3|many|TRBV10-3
TGTGCCATCAGCCAGACTCAGCCTATTCCAGATACGCAGTATTTT
CAISQTQPIPDTQYF
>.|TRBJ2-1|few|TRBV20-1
TGCAGTGCTAGGGGGGCCGAACAGCGGGAATACAATGAGCAGTTCTTC
CSARGAEQREYNEQFF
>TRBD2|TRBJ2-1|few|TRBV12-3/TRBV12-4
TGTGCCAGCAGCCTGACTAGCGGGGCTTCTTACTCCTACAATGAGCAGTTCTTC
CASSLTSGASYSYNEQFF
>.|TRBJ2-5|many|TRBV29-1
TGCAGCGTTGAACCCGGGATAGAGACCCAGTACTTC
CSVEPGIETQYF
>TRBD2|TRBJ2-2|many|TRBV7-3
TGTGCCAGCAGCTTAACGCGGGGGGGCTCCACCGGGGAGCTGTTTTTT
CASSLTRGGSTGELFF
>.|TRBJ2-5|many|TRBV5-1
TGCGCCAGCAGCACCCCGGAAAACCAAGAGACCCAGTACTTC
CASSTPENQETQYF
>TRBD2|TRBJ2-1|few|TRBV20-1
TGCAGTGCTCTACCTGCGGGGGGTATAAATGAGCAGTTCTTC
CSALPAGGINEQFF
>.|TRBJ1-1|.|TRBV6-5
TGTGTCAGCAGTTACGGGGACTCGAGGACTGAAGCTTTCTTT
CVSSYGDSRTEAFF
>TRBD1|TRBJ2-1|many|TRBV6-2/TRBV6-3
TGTGCCAGCCACCCTACGACATACAGGGGCCGCAATGAGCAGTTCTTC
CASHPTTYRGRNEQFF
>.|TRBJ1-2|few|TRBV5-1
TGCGCCAGCAGACGTCCGGGACGGATAAACTATGGCTACACCTTC
CASRRPGRINYGYTF
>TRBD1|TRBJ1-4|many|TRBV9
TGTGCCAGCAGCGCCCGACAGGGTGCAACTAATGAAAAACTGTTTTTT
CASSARQGATNEKLFF
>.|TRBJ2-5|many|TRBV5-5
TGTGCCAGCAGCTTTTCTTACTGGGGGCAAAACCAAGAGACCCAGTACTTC
CASSFSYWGQNQETQYF
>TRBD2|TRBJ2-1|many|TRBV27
TGTGCCAGCCACTCGGCGGGGGGGTTTTATGAGCAGTTCTTC
CASHSAGGFYEQFF
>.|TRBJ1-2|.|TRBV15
TGTGCCACTGTAGAGGACCCGGGGAGTATCTATGGCTACACCTTC
CATVEDPGSIYGYTF
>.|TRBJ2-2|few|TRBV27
TGTGCCAGCAGTCTCGACACCAACACCGGGGAGCTGTTTTTT
CASSLDTNTGELFF
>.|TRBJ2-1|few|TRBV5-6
TGTGCCAGCAGCTTGGCTCGGCCCTCCTACAATGAGCAGTTCTTC
CASSLARPSYNEQFF
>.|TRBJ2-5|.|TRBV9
TGTGCCAGCAGCGTAGCTAGTGGGGAGACCCAGTACTTC
CASSVASGETQYF
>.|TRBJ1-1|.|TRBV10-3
TGTGCCATCAGCGGGCGGGGTGCTGAAGCTTTCTTT
CAISGRGAEAFF
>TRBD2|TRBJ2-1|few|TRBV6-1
TGTGCCAGCAAACGTAGCGGGGCGGAAGGGAATGAGCAGTTCTTC
CASKRSGAEGNEQFF
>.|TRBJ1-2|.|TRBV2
TGTGCCTTTAGGGACGAATCAATTAGTGGCTACACCTTC
CAFRDESISGYTF
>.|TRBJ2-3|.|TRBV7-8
TGTGCCAGCAGCTTAGGGGAGGTCGCAGATACGCAGTATTTT
CASSLGEVADTQYF
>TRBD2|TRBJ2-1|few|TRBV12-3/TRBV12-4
TGTGCCAGCAGCCCGACTAGCGGGGGCCTGGGTGAGCAGTTCTTC
CASSPTSGGLGEQFF
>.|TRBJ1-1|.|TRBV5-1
TGCGCCAGCAGCCAAGGCGGGTCAGCTTTCTTT
CASSQGGSAFF
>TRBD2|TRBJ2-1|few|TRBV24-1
TGTGCCACCAGTAGTACTAGCGGGGGGACGTACAATGAGCAGTTCTTC
CATSSTSGGTYNEQFF
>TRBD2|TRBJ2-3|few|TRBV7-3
TGTGCCAGCAGCTTACGACTAGCGGGGGCCTCTAGCACAGATACGCAGTATTTT
CASSLRLAGASSTDTQYF
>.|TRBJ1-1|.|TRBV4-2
TGTGCCAGCAGCCAAGATCCCATGGAGAACACTGAAGCTTTCTTT
CASSQDPMENTEAFF
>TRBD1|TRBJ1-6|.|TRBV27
TGTGCCAGCAGTGTAAGGACAGGGTGGAATTCACCCCTCCACTTT
CASSVRTGWNSPLHF
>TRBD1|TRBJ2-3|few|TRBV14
TGTGCCAGCAGCCTGGGGACAGGAGACACAGATACGCAGTATTTT
CASSLGTGDTDTQYF